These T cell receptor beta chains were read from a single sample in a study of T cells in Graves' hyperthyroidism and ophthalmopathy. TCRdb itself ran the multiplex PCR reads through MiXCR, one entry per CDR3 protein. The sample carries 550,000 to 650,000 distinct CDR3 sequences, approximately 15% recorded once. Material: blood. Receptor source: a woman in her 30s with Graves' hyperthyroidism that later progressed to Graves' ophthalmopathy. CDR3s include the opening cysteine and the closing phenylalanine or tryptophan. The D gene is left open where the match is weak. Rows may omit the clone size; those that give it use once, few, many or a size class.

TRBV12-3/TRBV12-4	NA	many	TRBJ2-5	CASSPTVLGETQYF	TGTGCCAGCAGTCCCACCGTGCTCGGGGAGACCCAGTACTTC
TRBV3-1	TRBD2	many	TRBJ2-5	CASSRGLEQETQYF	TGTGCCAGCAGCCGCGGACTAGAGCAAGAGACCCAGTACTTC
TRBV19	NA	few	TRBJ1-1	CASTRQRNTEAFF	TGTGCCAGTACTCGACAGAGGAACACTGAAGCTTTCTTT
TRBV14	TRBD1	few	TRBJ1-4	CASSQPTGSGGEKLFF	TGTGCCAGCAGCCAGCCGACAGGGAGTGGTGGTGAAAAACTGTTTTTT
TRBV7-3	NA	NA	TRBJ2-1	CASSSQGSSFDNEQFF	TGTGCCAGCAGCTCTCAGGGGAGTTCCTTCGACAATGAGCAGTTCTTC
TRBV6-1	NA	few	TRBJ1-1	CASTLGRGYGSDTEAFF	TGTGCCAGCACCCTTGGGCGGGGGTATGGGTCGGACACTGAAGCTTTCTTT
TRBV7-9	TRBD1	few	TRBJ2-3	CASSLRTGSPDTQYF	TGTGCCAGCAGCTTACGGACAGGGTCCCCAGATACGCAGTATTTT
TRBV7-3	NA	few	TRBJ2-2	CASSHGGGELFF	TGTGCCAGCAGCCACGGGGGCGGGGAGCTGTTTTTT
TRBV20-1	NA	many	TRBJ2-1	CSASIYGAPHNEQFF	TGCAGTGCTAGTATCTACGGAGCCCCCCACAATGAGCAGTTCTTC
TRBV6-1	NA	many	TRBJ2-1	CASSGRVFNEQFF	TGTGCCAGCAGTGGCAGGGTGTTCAATGAGCAGTTCTTC
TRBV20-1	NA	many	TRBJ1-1	CSAHRDGTEAFF	TGCAGTGCTCACAGGGATGGCACTGAAGCTTTCTTT
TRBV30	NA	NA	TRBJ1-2	CAWISRGGPDEGYTF	TGTGCCTGGATATCTAGAGGGGGGCCCGATGAGGGCTACACCTTC
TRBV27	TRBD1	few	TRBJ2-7	CASSSYRGLVYEQYF	TGTGCCAGCAGTTCTTACAGGGGGCTTGTCTACGAGCAGTACTTC
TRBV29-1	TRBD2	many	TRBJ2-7	CSVETGGDYEQYF	TGCAGCGTTGAAACCGGGGGGGACTACGAGCAGTACTTC
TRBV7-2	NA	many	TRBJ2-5	CASSLLLAVQETQYF	TGTGCCAGCAGCTTATTGCTGGCGGTCCAAGAGACCCAGTACTTC
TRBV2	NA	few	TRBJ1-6	CASREKGDTYNSPLHF	TGTGCCAGCAGGGAGAAGGGTGACACTTATAATTCACCCCTCCACTTT
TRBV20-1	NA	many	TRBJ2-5	CSSRQEWGSQYF	TGCAGTTCCCGACAGGAGTGGGGGTCCCAGTACTTC
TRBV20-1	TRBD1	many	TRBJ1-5	CSALGQEAWPQHF	TGCAGCGCTTTAGGACAGGAGGCATGGCCCCAGCATTTT
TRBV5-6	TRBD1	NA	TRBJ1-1	CASSWDRAGAEAFF	TGTGCCAGCAGCTGGGACAGGGCCGGGGCTGAAGCTTTCTTT
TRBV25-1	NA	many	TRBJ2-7	CASSEIGVNEQYF	TGTGCCAGCAGTGAAATCGGGGTCAACGAGCAGTACTTC
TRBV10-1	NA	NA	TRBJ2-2	CASSRGQGGNTGELFF	TGCGCCAGCAGTCGGGGCCAGGGGGGGAACACCGGGGAGCTGTTTTTT
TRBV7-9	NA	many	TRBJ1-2	CASSLESQGNYGYTF	TGTGCCAGCAGCTTAGAATCCCAGGGGAACTATGGCTACACCTTC
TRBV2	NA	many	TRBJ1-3	CASRAGRDSGNTIYF	TGTGCCAGCAGGGCGGGACGGGACTCTGGAAACACCATATATTTT
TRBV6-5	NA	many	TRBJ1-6	CASSYGDSREETLHF	TGTGCCAGCAGTTATGGCGACAGCCGCGAAGAAACCCTCCACTTT
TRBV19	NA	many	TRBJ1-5	CASSLQVSLVGSNQPQHF	TGTGCCAGTAGTCTGCAGGTATCGTTAGTGGGTAGCAATCAGCCCCAGCATTTT
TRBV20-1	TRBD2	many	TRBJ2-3	CSASPMERDRTTDTQYF	TGCAGTGCTTCACCGATGGAGCGGGACCGAACCACAGATACGCAGTATTTT
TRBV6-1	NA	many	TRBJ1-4	CASIGPGTAAANEKLFF	TGTGCCAGCATCGGCCCCGGGACCGCAGCAGCTAATGAAAAACTGTTTTTT
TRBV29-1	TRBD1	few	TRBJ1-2	CSVAPGQGFNYGYTF	TGCAGCGTTGCTCCGGGACAGGGATTTAACTATGGCTACACCTTC
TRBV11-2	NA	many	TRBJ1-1	CASSLYMNTEAFF	TGTGCCAGCAGCTTATACATGAACACTGAAGCTTTCTTT